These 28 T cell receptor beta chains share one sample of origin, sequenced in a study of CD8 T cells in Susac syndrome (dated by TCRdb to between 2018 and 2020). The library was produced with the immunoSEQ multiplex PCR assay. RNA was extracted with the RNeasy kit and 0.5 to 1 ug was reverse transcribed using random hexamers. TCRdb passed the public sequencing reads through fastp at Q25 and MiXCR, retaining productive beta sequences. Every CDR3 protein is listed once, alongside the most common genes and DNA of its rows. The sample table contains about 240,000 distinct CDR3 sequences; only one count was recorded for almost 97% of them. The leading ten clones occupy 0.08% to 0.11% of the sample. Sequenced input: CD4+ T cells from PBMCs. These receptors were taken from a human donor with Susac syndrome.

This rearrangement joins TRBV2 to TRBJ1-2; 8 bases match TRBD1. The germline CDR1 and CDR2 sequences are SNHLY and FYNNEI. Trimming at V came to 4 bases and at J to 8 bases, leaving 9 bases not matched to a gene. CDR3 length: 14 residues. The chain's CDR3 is CASSVEQGAGGYTF. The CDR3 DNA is TGTGCCAGCAGTGTTGAGCAGGGGGCAGGAGGCTACACCTTC.

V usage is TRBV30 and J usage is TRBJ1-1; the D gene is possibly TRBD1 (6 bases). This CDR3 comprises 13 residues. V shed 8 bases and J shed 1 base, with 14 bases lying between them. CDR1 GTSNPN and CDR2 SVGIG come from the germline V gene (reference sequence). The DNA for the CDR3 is TGTGCCAAGCGATGGACAGCGAACACTGAAGCTTTCTTT. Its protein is CAKRWTANTEAFF.

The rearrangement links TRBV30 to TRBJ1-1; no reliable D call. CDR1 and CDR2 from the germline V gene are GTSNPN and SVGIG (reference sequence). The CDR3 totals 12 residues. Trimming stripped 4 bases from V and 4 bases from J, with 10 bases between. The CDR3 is CAWNVGSTEAFF. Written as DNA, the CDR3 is TGTGCCTGGAACGTGGGGAGCACTGAAGCTTTCTTT.

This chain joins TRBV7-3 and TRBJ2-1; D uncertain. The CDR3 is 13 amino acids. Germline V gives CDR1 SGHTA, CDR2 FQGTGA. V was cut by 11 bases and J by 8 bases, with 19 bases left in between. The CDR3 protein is CASSRASMDEQFF. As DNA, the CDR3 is TGTGCCTCCTCCCGCGCCAGCATGGATGAGCAGTTCTTC.

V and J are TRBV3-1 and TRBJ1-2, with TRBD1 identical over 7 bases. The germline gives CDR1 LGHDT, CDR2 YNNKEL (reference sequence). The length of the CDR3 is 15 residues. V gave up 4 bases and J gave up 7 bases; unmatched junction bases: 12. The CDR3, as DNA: TGTGCCAGCAGCCGCGAGACAGGGCGGGGTTTTGGCTACACCTTC. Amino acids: CASSRETGRGFGYTF.

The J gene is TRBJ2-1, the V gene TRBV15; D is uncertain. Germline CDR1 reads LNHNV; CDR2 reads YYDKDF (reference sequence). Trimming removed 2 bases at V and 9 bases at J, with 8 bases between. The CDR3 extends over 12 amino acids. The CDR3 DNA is TGTGCCACCAGCAGACCCTTTAGTGAGCAGTTCTTC. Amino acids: CATSRPFSEQFF.

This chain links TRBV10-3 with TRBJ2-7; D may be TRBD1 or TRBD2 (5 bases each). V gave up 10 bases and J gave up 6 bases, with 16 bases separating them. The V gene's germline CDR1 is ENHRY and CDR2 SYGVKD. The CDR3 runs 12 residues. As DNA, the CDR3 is TGTGCCAGCCACGAGGCAGGGAGCGAGCAGTACTTC. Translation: CASHEAGSEQYF.

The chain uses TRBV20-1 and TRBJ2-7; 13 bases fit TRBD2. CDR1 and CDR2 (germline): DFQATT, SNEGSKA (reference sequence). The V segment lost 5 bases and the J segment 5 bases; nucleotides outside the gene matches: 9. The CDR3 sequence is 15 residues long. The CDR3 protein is CSAPSPGTSGNEQYF. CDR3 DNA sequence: TGCAGTGCTCCCTCGCCTGGGACTAGCGGGAACGAGCAGTACTTC.

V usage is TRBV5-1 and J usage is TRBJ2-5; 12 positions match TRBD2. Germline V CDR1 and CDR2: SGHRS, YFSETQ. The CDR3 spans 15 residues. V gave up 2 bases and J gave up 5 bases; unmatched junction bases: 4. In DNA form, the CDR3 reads TGCGCCAGCAGCTTCGGAGGACTAGCGGGGGAGACCCAGTACTTC. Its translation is CASSFGGLAGETQYF. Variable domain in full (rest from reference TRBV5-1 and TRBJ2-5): KAGVTQTPRYLIKTRGQQVTLSCSPISGHRSVSWYQQTPGQGLQFLFEYFSETQRNKGNFPGRFSGRQFSNSRSEMNVSTLELGDSALYLCASSFGGLAGETQYFGPGTRLLVL.

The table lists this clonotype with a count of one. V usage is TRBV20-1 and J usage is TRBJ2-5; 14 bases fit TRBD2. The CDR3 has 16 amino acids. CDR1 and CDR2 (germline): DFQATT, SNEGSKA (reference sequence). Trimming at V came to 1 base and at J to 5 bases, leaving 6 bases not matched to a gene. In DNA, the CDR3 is TGCAGTGCTAGAGTAGAGACTAGCGGGAGGGCTGAGACCCAGTACTTC. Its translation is CSARVETSGRAETQYF.

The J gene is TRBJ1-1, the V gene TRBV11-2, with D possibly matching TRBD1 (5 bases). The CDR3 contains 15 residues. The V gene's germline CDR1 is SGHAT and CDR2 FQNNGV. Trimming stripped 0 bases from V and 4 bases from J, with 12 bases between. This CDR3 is CASSLDRGAGTEAFF. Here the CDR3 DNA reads TGTGCCAGCAGCTTAGATCGGGGCGCAGGCACTGAAGCTTTCTTT.

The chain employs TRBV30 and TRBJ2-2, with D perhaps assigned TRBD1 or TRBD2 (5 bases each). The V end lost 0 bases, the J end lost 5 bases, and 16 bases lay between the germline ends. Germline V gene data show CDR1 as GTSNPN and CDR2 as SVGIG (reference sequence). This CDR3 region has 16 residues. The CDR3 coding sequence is TGTGCCTGGAGTGTACCCGGGGCAGCCGGGACCGGGGAGCTGTTTTTT. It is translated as CAWSVPGAAGTGELFF.

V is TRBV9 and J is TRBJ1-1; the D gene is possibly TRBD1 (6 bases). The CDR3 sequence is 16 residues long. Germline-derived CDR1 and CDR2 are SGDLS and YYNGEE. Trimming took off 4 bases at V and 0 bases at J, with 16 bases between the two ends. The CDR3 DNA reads TGTGCCAGCAGCCCCAGGGGAAAGTCCTTGAACACTGAAGCTTTCTTT. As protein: CASSPRGKSLNTEAFF.

The CDR3 spells CASSPETGGYSRLQFF. The CDR3 DNA is TGCGCCAGCAGCCCGGAGACAGGGGGCTACAGTCGGCTTCAGTTCTTC. The V call is TRBV5-1, the J call TRBJ2-1; 10 bases are shared with TRBD1. Germline values: CDR1 SGHRS, CDR2 YFSETQ. V lost 4 bases, J lost 13 bases, and 17 bases stayed unmatched. This CDR3 is 16 amino acids long.

CDR3 in amino acids: CAGSRDRRKAFF. The DNA for the CDR3 is TGTGCCGGGTCCCGGGACAGGCGTAAAGCTTTCTTT. The chain employs TRBV12-3 or TRBV12-4 and TRBJ1-1, with 8 bases fitting TRBD1. CDR3 size: 12 residues. J lost 9 bases, V lost 11 bases, and 11 bases had no gene match.

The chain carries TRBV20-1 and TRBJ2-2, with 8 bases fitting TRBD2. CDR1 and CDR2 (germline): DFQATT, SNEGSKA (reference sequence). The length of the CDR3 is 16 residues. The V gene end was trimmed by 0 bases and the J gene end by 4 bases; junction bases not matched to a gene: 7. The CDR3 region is CSARDLRGRPTGELFF. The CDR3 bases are TGCAGTGCTAGAGATCTTCGCGGGAGGCCCACCGGGGAGCTGTTTTTT.

CDR3 nucleotide sequence: TGTGCCAGCAGCCTGGGGAGAGGGAAAGCTTTCTTT. Translation: CASSLGRGKAFF. This rearrangement joins TRBV13 to TRBJ1-1, with no clear D. Trimming took 5 bases from V and 9 from J, leaving 13 bases between them. Germline CDR1 is PRHDT and CDR2 is FYEKMQ (reference sequence). CDR3 length: 12 residues.

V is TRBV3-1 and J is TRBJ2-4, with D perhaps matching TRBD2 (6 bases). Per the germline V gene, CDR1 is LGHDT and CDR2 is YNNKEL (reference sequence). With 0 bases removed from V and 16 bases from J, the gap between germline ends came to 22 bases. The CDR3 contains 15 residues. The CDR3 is CASSQDNGGTGLYYF. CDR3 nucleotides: TGTGCCAGCAGCCAAGATAACGGCGGGACGGGTCTTTATTACTTC.

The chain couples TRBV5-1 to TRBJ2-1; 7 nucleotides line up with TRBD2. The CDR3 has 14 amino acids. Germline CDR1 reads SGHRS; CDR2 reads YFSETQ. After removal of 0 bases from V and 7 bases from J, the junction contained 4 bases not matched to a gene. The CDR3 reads CASSLASGTNEQFF. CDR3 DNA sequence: TGCGCCAGCAGCTTGGCCAGCGGGACTAATGAGCAGTTCTTC.

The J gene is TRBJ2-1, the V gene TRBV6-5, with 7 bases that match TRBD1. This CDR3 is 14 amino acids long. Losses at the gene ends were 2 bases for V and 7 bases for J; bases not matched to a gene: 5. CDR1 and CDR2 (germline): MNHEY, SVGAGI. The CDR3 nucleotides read TGTGCCAGCAGTTACGCGGACAGGTCGAATGAGCAGTTCTTC. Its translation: CASSYADRSNEQFF.

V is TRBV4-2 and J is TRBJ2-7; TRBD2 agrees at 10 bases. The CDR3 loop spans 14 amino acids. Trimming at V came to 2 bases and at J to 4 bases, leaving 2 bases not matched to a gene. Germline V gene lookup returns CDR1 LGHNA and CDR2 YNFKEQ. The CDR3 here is CASSQPGLAYEQYF. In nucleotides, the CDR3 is TGTGCCAGCAGCCAACCGGGACTAGCGTACGAGCAGTACTTC.

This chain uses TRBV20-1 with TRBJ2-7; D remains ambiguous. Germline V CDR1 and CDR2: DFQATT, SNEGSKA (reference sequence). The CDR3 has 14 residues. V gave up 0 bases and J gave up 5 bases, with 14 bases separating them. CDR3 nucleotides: TGCAGTGCTAGAGATCCCTCCAGTTTCCACGAGCAGTACTTC. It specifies CSARDPSSFHEQYF.

The CDR3 DNA reads as TGTGCCAGTAGGAGCCAAATAGGCAAGGACTATGGCTACACCTTC. Translated, it gives CASRSQIGKDYGYTF. The chain uses TRBV19 and TRBJ1-2; D not resolved. The CDR3 contains 15 residues. CDR1 and CDR2 from the germline V gene are LNHDA and SQIVND (reference sequence). V dropped 6 bases and J dropped 3 bases, with 17 bases sitting between them.

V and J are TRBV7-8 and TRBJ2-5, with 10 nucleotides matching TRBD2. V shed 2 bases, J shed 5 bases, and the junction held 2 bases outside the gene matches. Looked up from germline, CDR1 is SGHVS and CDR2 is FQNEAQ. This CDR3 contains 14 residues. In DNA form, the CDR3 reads TGTGCCAGCAGCTTACTAGCGGGAGTGGAGACCCAGTACTTC. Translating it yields CASSLLAGVETQYF. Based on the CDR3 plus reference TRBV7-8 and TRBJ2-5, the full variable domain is GAGVSQSPRYKVAKRGQDVALRCDPISGHVSLFWYQQALGQGPEFLTYFQNEAQLDKSGLPSDRFFAERPEGSVSTLKIQRTQQEDSAVYLCASSLLAGVETQYFGPGTRLLVL.

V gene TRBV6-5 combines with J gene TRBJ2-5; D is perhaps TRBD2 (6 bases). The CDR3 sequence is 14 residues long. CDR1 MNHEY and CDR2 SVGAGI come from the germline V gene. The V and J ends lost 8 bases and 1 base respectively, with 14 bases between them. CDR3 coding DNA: TGTGCCAGCCTGGGCCCGGGAGCCCAAGAGACCCAGTACTTC. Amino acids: CASLGPGAQETQYF.

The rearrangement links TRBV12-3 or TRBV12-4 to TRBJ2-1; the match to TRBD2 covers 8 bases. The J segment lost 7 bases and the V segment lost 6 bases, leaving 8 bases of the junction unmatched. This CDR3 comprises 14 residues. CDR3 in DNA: TGTGCCAGCAGCCAAGTAGCGGGAACTAATGAGCAGTTCTTC. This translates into CASSQVAGTNEQFF.

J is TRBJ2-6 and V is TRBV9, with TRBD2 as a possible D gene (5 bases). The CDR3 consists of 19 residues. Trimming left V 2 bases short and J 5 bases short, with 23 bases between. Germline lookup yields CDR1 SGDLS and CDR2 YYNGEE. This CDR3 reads CASSVGGRQVPGWANVLTF. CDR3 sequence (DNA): TGTGCCAGCAGCGTTGGAGGAAGGCAGGTCCCCGGCTGGGCCAACGTCCTGACTTTC.

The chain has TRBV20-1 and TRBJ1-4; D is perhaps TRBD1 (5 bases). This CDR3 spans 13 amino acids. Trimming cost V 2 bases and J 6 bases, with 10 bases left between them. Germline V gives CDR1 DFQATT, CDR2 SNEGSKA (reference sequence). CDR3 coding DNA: TGCAGTGCTAGACGGGACCCTGATGAAAAACTGTTTTTT. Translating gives CSARRDPDEKLFF.